This TCR beta chain was identified in a study of vaccination and CD4 T cells after COVID-19. Study overall: With a range of 35 to 161, the median interval from diagnosis to drawing post-COVID samples was 85 to 120 days. At a median approximately 72 days (range 14 to 241) after dose two, post-vaccine samples were obtained.

Study results and caveats: From a median of about 20 to 40, SARS-CoV-2-reactive clonotypes increased, though not significantly.

Cultured CD4+ T cell DNA was sequenced using the Oncomine TCR Beta short-read assay. TCRdb processed the PCR reads anew with MiXCR; each CDR3 protein has one entry. The data show approximately 17,000 distinct CDR3 sequences, roughly 60% seen once. This clonotype has only a few counts. Its antigen is not known. The treatment here: approximately 9-day PBMC culture with coronavirus spike peptide pools or control peptides (ViraFEST assay). After expanding antigen-specific T cells with peptide pools, ViraFEST sequenced their TCRs. V was pared by 5 bases and J by 8 bases, with 8 bases of the junction left unmatched. This CDR3 comprises 13 residues. Per germline, CDR1 SGHVS and CDR2 FQNEAQ.

The TCR was taken from a human donor who had recovered from COVID-19. The chain combines TRBV7-8 with TRBJ1-1; TRBD1 matches at 7 bases. Sequencing input: CD4+ T cells from blood, cultured in vitro. This CDR3 is CASSPYQGEEAFF. In DNA form, the CDR3 reads TGTGCCAGCAGCCCTTACCAGGGGGAGGAAGCTTTCTTT.